This TCR beta chain was sequenced during a study of blood T cell repertoires in COVID-19. As for the study in general: The United States, Italy and Spain supplied acute and convalescent COVID-19 samples.

This clone was found once. V gave up 4 bases and J gave up 4 bases; unmatched junction bases: 10. Germline CDR1 SGHVT, CDR2 SQSDAQ. This CDR3 is built from 16 residues. The repertoire was sequenced with immunoSEQ multiplex PCR; TCRdb's copy has only in-frame clones and lacks some. The sample has some 140,000 clones, 65% to 80% seen once; the top ten hold 3% to 4.5%. The clonotype originates from a man aged 55 to 70 with acute or convalescent COVID-19. The V gene is TRBV7-4, the J gene TRBJ2-1, with TRBD1 matching 7 bases. Sample: peripheral blood. CDR3: CASSCLDRDAYNEQFF. The CDR3 coding sequence is TGTGCCAGCAGCTGCCTAGACAGGGACGCATACAATGAGCAGTTCTTC.